The T cell receptor (beta chain) described here comes from a study of T cell responses to AZD1222 COVID-19 vaccine. Findings and caveats of the study: Close to half of all spike-specific TCRs reportedly target regions of the variants that are unmutated. The repertoires were collected only after the peak T cell response.

TCRdb's copy holds only in-frame clones and misses some; the assay was immunoSEQ multiplex PCR. The table lists roughly 150,000 clones, about 91% of them singletons. The CDR3 has 13 amino acids. Trimming cost V 6 bases and J 7 bases, with 13 bases left between them. CDR1 and CDR2 from the germline V gene are MNHEY and SVGAGI. On this clone: Its antigen is currently unknown.

Sequenced here: peripheral blood, sampled 28 days after the second AZD1222 dose. The clonotype comes from an adult who received the AZD1222 COVID-19 vaccine. The rearrangement uses TRBV6-5 and TRBJ1-5; D is uncertain. Written as DNA, the CDR3 is TGTGCCAGCAGGGGGTGGGGAGAACAGCCCCAGCATTTT. Translating it yields CASRGWGEQPQHF.